This T cell receptor (beta chain) was captured in a study of CD8+ T cells in alopecia areata. Study-level results: Persistence of many expanded lesional clones was seen in scalp and blood during tofacitinib.

Treatment specified: oral pan-JAK inhibitor, 5-10 mg twice daily. Germline-derived CDR1 and CDR2 are MNHEY and SVGAGI. CDR3 length equals 14 residues. V dropped 8 bases and J dropped 7; count of bases not matched to a gene: 9. This clone has only a few counts. Its target is unknown. Extraction and reverse transcription of RNA yielded cDNA as the sequencing template. The assay was immunoSEQ multiplex PCR, and TCRdb's table has in-frame clones only and misses some. The sample has 200,000 or so clones, 35% to 45% seen once. The source of this sequence is a human donor with alopecia areata. Sequencing used CD4+ T cells sorted from blood, obtained at roughly week 30, from a patient treated with tofacitinib. This chain links TRBV6-5 with TRBJ1-4; 8 nucleotides line up with TRBD1. DNA for the CDR3: TGTGCCAGCCGAAACGGACAGGGTGGTGAAAAACTGTTTTTT. Protein sequence: CASRNGQGGEKLFF.